The 20 T cell receptor beta chains below come from one sample, sequenced in a study of cytomegalovirus exposure and HLA in healthy donors. In the PCR, 60 Vbeta and 13 Jbeta primers were used. The table came from immunoSEQ multiplex PCR; TCRdb's copy has only in-frame clones and leaves some out. The sample contains about 150,000 clones, about two thirds of which appear only once. Sequencing used PBMCs. The origin of the receptors is a man aged 55 to 70 in good health and CMV-seronegative.

The chain is built from TRBV30 and TRBJ2-3; 10 bases match TRBD2. V gave up 3 bases and J gave up 2 bases; unmatched junction bases: 8. The CDR3 is made up of 16 amino acids. Per germline, CDR1 GTSNPN and CDR2 SVGIG (reference sequence). The CDR3, as DNA: TGTGCCTGGAGGGGGGGTACTAGCGGGAACACAGATACGCAGTATTTT. This encodes CAWRGGTSGNTDTQYF.

This chain links TRBV27 with TRBJ2-7; 7 positions match TRBD2. V lost 4 bases to trimming and J lost 7 bases; unmatched junction nucleotides: 13. CDR3 length: 15 amino acids. The V gene's germline CDR1 is MNHEY and CDR2 SMNVEV (reference sequence). This chain's CDR3 is CASSWEGRSEEEQYF. The DNA of the CDR3 is TGTGCCAGCAGTTGGGAGGGACGGTCGGAGGAGGAGCAGTACTTC.

V and J are TRBV28 and TRBJ2-5, with TRBD2 matching 11 bases. V dropped 4 bases and J dropped 4; count of bases not matched to a gene: 11. Germline V CDR1 and CDR2: MDHEN, SYDVKM. This CDR3 contains 17 residues. The CDR3 spells CASSSPSGSGRGETQYF. CDR3 DNA sequence: TGTGCCAGCAGTTCCCCCTCGGGTAGCGGGAGGGGAGAGACCCAGTACTTC.

The sample holds a few counts of this clone. The chain employs TRBV4-1 and TRBJ2-3; D is perhaps TRBD2 (5 bases). The CDR3 extends over 15 amino acids. From germline, CDR1 is MGHRA and CDR2 YSYEKL. Trimming pared 3 bases from V and 4 bases from J, leaving 14 bases between. The DNA of the CDR3 is TGCGCCAGCAGCCATCGGGCTAGCATCGCAGATACGCAGTATTTT. It encodes CASSHRASIADTQYF.

The rearrangement links TRBV7-9 to TRBJ1-3, with 9 nucleotides matching TRBD1. The CDR3 runs 17 residues. Germline loops: CDR1 SEHNR, CDR2 FQNEAQ (reference sequence). Trimming removed 4 bases from V and 3 bases from J; junction bases left unmatched: 10. CDR3 sequence reads: CASSSSLQGALGNTIYF. The CDR3 DNA reads TGTGCCAGCAGCTCCAGTTTACAGGGGGCGCTTGGAAACACCATATATTTT.

The chain combines TRBV7-9 with TRBJ1-4, with 9 bases lining up with TRBD1. Trimming removed 5 bases from V and 8 bases from J; junction bases left unmatched: 9. Germline-derived CDR1 and CDR2 are SEHNR and FQNEAQ (reference sequence). The CDR3 loop spans 15 amino acids. CDR3 DNA sequence: TGTGCCAGCAGCGGGGACAGGGTGGGAGGGGAAAAACTGTTTTTT. Its translation is CASSGDRVGGEKLFF.

This rearrangement joins TRBV5-1 to TRBJ1-1, with a tentative D call TRBD1 (5 bases). The germline V gene encodes CDR1 SGHRS and CDR2 YFSETQ. The CDR3 is 14 residues long. V was shortened by 4 bases and J by 1 base, with 11 bases between the two germline ends. The CDR3 coding sequence is TGCGCCAGCAGCACTACGACAGAGAACACTGAAGCTTTCTTT. Protein sequence: CASSTTTENTEAFF.

The rearrangement uses TRBV7-6 and TRBJ2-7; 11 positions agree with TRBD2. The germline gives CDR1 SGHVS, CDR2 FNYEAQ. With V trimmed by 5 bases and J by 3 bases, 15 bases remained unmatched. The CDR3 length is 18 residues. The CDR3 DNA sequence: TGTGCCAGCAGCCGTACGTGGACTAGCGGGCGCCTGATCTACGAGCAGTACTTC. Protein sequence: CASSRTWTSGRLIYEQYF.

The rearrangement uses TRBV6-1 and TRBJ2-7, with 10 positions matching TRBD2. The germline V gene has CDR1 MNHNS and CDR2 SASEGT. CDR3 length: 15 residues. J gave up 6 bases and V 1 base, and 6 bases lay outside the gene matches. CDR3 sequence: CASSEGEREGSEQYF. In nucleotides, the CDR3 is TGTGCCAGCAGTGAAGGAGAGCGGGAGGGCTCCGAGCAGTACTTC.

The chain uses TRBV28 and TRBJ1-2; D is undetermined. V shed 5 bases and J shed 4 bases, with 14 bases lying between them. The germline V gene encodes CDR1 MDHEN and CDR2 SYDVKM. The CDR3 is made up of 14 amino acids. This chain's CDR3 is CASSIPRELYGYTF. DNA for the CDR3: TGTGCCAGCAGTATACCCCGGGAGCTCTATGGCTACACCTTC.

The count of this clone is one. This chain connects TRBV30 to TRBJ2-3; D gene uncertain. From germline, CDR1 is GTSNPN and CDR2 SVGIG (reference sequence). With 0 bases removed from V and 4 bases from J, the gap between germline ends came to 8 bases. This CDR3 is 13 amino acids long. The CDR3 nucleotides are TGTGCCTGGAGTGTACGGAGCGCAGATACGCAGTATTTT. Translation: CAWSVRSADTQYF.

The sample holds one count of this clone. The V gene is TRBV9, the J gene TRBJ2-1; D may be TRBD1 (6 bases). The CDR3 runs to 15 residues. Germline V gives CDR1 SGDLS, CDR2 YYNGEE. Trimming cost V 0 bases and J 8 bases, with 15 bases left between them. The DNA of the CDR3 is TGTGCCAGCAGCGTAGCCCCCGACAGGAACTATGAGCAGTTCTTC. Translated: CASSVAPDRNYEQFF.

This chain uses TRBV9 with TRBJ1-1, with unresolved D. V gave up 1 base and J gave up 5 bases, with 9 bases separating them. The CDR3 has 13 residues. Germline V gene sequence: CDR1 SGDLS, CDR2 YYNGEE. CDR3 in amino acids: CASSVLGRTEAFF. The CDR3 DNA reads TGTGCCAGCAGCGTACTCGGGAGGACTGAAGCTTTCTTT.

Of note for this clone: The same CDR3 can be traced to other DNA sequences in this sample. This rearrangement joins TRBV30 to TRBJ2-2; D unclear. V was pared by 2 bases and J by 0 bases, with 7 bases between. The germline V gene encodes CDR1 GTSNPN and CDR2 SVGIG (reference sequence). The length of the CDR3 is 14 residues. CDR3 sequence: CAWSPGTNTGELFF. CDR3 nucleotide sequence: TGTGCCTGGAGTCCAGGTACGAACACCGGGGAGCTGTTTTTT.

The chain couples TRBV18 to TRBJ1-1, with a possible D match to TRBD1 (5 bases). CDR3 length equals 15 residues. The V gene's germline CDR1 is KGHSH and CDR2 LQKENI. With 4 bases removed from V and 7 bases from J, the gap between germline ends came to 19 bases. CDR3 sequence reads: CASSHGFGYQGEAFF. The DNA of the CDR3 is TGTGCCAGCTCACATGGCTTCGGATATCAGGGTGAAGCTTTCTTT.

The chain combines TRBV6-6 with TRBJ1-3; 7 bases are shared with TRBD1. The CDR3 totals 14 residues. Trimming took 5 bases from V and 1 from J; bases not matched to a gene: 2. CDR1 and CDR2 from the germline V gene are MNHNY and SVGAGI (reference sequence). CDR3 nucleotides: TGTGCCAGCAGTCCAGGGGGTTCTGGAAACACCATATATTTT. This codes for CASSPGGSGNTIYF.

V and J are TRBV28 and TRBJ2-1; 8 bases are shared with TRBD1. J lost 10 bases, V lost 4 bases, and 9 bases had no gene match. This CDR3 has 14 amino acids. Germline V gives CDR1 MDHEN, CDR2 SYDVKM. The CDR3 nucleotides read TGTGCCAGCAGTTGGGGACAGGTCCGTCGGGAGCAGTTCTTC. This encodes CASSWGQVRREQFF.

The V gene is TRBV6-5, the J gene TRBJ1-2; D not certain. Per the germline V gene, CDR1 is MNHEY and CDR2 is SVGAGI. The CDR3 totals 16 residues. V was pared by 6 bases and J by 2 bases, with 19 bases between. The CDR3 sequence is CASSYLLRGENYGYTF. CDR3 in DNA: TGTGCCAGCAGCTACCTTCTCCGGGGAGAGAACTATGGCTACACCTTC.

The table lists this clone with a few counts. The chain uses TRBV29-1 and TRBJ1-1; no clear D. This CDR3 has 13 amino acids. Germline V CDR1 and CDR2: SQVTM, ANQGSEA. V was clipped by 4 bases and J by 1 base, with 10 bases between them. The CDR3 bases are TGCAGCGTTGGGCTTACGTGGAACACTGAAGCTTTCTTT. Translated: CSVGLTWNTEAFF. Variable domain in full (rest from reference TRBV29-1 and TRBJ1-1): SAVISQKPSRDICQRGTSLTIQCQVDSQVTMMFWYRQQPGQSLTLIATANQGSEATYESGFVIDKFPISRPNLTFSTLTVSNMSPEDSSIYLCSVGLTWNTEAFFGQGTRLTVV.

The chain couples TRBV19 to TRBJ2-4; 9 bases map to TRBD1. The CDR3 has 14 amino acids. V dropped 8 bases and J dropped 4; count of bases not matched to a gene: 6. Germline loops: CDR1 LNHDA, CDR2 SQIVND (reference sequence). The DNA of the CDR3 is TGTGCCAGTCACACCGGGACAGGGAAAAACATTCAGTACTTC. Its translation is CASHTGTGKNIQYF.